These T cell receptor beta chains were read from a single sample in a study of blood T cell repertoires in COVID-19. TCRdb keeps only in-frame clones here, not all; method: immunoSEQ multiplex PCR. Of some 200,000 clones in the sample, about four fifths were seen once. Sequencing input: peripheral blood. The receptors here all came from a woman in her 30s who had recovered from COVID-19. Each CDR3 is given with its conserved first and last residue. A D gene is named only where the DNA matches it firmly. Size is omitted from some rows. Given values are once, few, many or a class for expanded clones.

j_gene: TRBJ2-7; abundance: few; d_gene: TRBD1; v_gene: TRBV7-7; CDR3aa: CASSSYAGQGGEQYF; CDR3nt: TGTGCCAGCAGCTCGTACGCCGGACAGGGGGGCGAGCAGTACTTC
j_gene: TRBJ1-1; abundance: -; d_gene: TRBD1; v_gene: TRBV27; CDR3aa: CASSSLRGGGTEAFF; CDR3nt: TGTGCCAGCAGTTCCCTCCGAGGGGGCGGCACTGAAGCTTTCTTT
j_gene: TRBJ2-2; abundance: -; d_gene: -; v_gene: TRBV21-1; CDR3aa: CASSKKGLHGCDTGELFF; CDR3nt: TGTGCCAGCAGCAAAAAGGGGCTACACGGGTGCGACACCGGGGAGCTGTTTTTT
j_gene: TRBJ1-6; abundance: -; d_gene: -; v_gene: TRBV7-6; CDR3aa: CASSLEGRSVYSPLHF; CDR3nt: TGTGCCAGCAGCTTAGAGGGGCGATCTGTTTACTCACCCCTCCACTTT
j_gene: TRBJ2-2; abundance: few; d_gene: TRBD2; v_gene: TRBV23-1; CDR3aa: CASSGGTSGVANTGELFF; CDR3nt: TGCGCCAGCAGTGGTGGGACTAGCGGCGTCGCGAACACCGGGGAGCTGTTTTTT
j_gene: TRBJ2-7; abundance: -; d_gene: TRBD2; v_gene: TRBV27; CDR3aa: CASRPQGLASYEQYF; CDR3nt: TGTGCCAGCAGACCCCAGGGACTAGCGTCCTACGAGCAGTACTTC
j_gene: TRBJ1-2; abundance: -; d_gene: -; v_gene: TRBV7-9; CDR3aa: CASSFGQSLYGYTF; CDR3nt: TGTGCCAGCAGCTTCGGACAGAGTCTCTATGGCTACACCTTC
j_gene: TRBJ2-1; abundance: -; d_gene: TRBD1; v_gene: TRBV18; CDR3aa: CASSPPQQGVGEQFF; CDR3nt: TGTGCCAGCTCACCACCACAACAGGGGGTAGGGGAGCAGTTCTTC
j_gene: TRBJ2-2; abundance: -; d_gene: -; v_gene: TRBV6-1; CDR3aa: CASSEMIGDTGELFF; CDR3nt: TGTGCCAGCAGTGAAATGATAGGGGACACCGGGGAGCTGTTTTTT
j_gene: TRBJ2-1; abundance: -; d_gene: -; v_gene: TRBV9; CDR3aa: CASSVGYLTNEQFF; CDR3nt: TGTGCCAGCAGCGTAGGCTACTTGACAAATGAGCAGTTCTTC
j_gene: TRBJ2-2; abundance: -; d_gene: TRBD2; v_gene: TRBV9; CDR3aa: CASSSGRADTGELFF; CDR3nt: TGTGCCAGCAGCTCCGGGAGGGCCGACACCGGGGAGCTGTTTTTT
j_gene: TRBJ1-1; abundance: few; d_gene: TRBD1; v_gene: TRBV9; CDR3aa: CASSPSRTGKNTEAFF; CDR3nt: TGTGCCAGCAGCCCGTCCCGGACAGGGAAGAACACTGAAGCTTTCTTT
j_gene: TRBJ2-6; abundance: -; d_gene: -; v_gene: TRBV6-4; CDR3aa: CASSREIGANVLTF; CDR3nt: TGTGCCAGCAGCAGGGAAATCGGGGCCAACGTCCTGACTTTC
j_gene: TRBJ1-1; abundance: many; d_gene: TRBD1; v_gene: TRBV5-5; CDR3aa: CASSWTGAQAFF; CDR3nt: TGTGCCAGCAGCTGGACAGGGGCCCAGGCTTTCTTT
j_gene: TRBJ2-5; abundance: -; d_gene: TRBD1; v_gene: TRBV12-3/TRBV12-4; CDR3aa: CASSQGAGETQYF; CDR3nt: TGTGCCAGCAGTCAGGGGGCAGGTGAGACCCAGTACTTC
j_gene: TRBJ2-2; abundance: -; d_gene: TRBD2; v_gene: TRBV7-3; CDR3aa: CASSSQSGRNTGELFF; CDR3nt: TGTGCCAGCAGCTCCCAGAGCGGGAGAAACACCGGGGAGCTGTTTTTT
j_gene: TRBJ1-2; abundance: -; d_gene: TRBD1; v_gene: TRBV29-1; CDR3aa: CSVGRQGEDGYTF; CDR3nt: TGCAGCGTGGGGCGACAGGGGGAAGATGGCTACACCTTC
j_gene: TRBJ2-7; abundance: -; d_gene: TRBD2; v_gene: TRBV18; CDR3aa: CASSQTSGSQYEQYF; CDR3nt: TGTGCCAGCTCACAGACTAGCGGGAGTCAGTACGAGCAGTACTTC
j_gene: TRBJ2-1; abundance: -; d_gene: -; v_gene: TRBV5-1; CDR3aa: CASSLDTGSHNEQFF; CDR3nt: TGCGCCAGCAGCTTGGATACCGGGAGTCACAATGAGCAGTTCTTC
j_gene: TRBJ2-5; abundance: -; d_gene: TRBD1; v_gene: TRBV7-8; CDR3aa: CASSSIFIGTGGVETQYF; CDR3nt: TGTGCCAGCAGCTCAATTTTCATCGGGACAGGGGGGGTTGAGACCCAGTACTTC
j_gene: TRBJ2-7; abundance: once; d_gene: TRBD2; v_gene: TRBV18; CDR3aa: CASSPSQGLAAVGSYEQYF; CDR3nt: TGTGCCAGCTCACCATCGCAAGGACTAGCGGCGGTTGGCTCCTACGAGCAGTACTTC
j_gene: TRBJ2-3; abundance: -; d_gene: TRBD1; v_gene: TRBV6-1; CDR3aa: CASSELAGGSTDTQYF; CDR3nt: TGTGCCAGCAGTGAATTGGCAGGGGGCAGCACAGATACGCAGTATTTT
j_gene: TRBJ2-7; abundance: -; d_gene: TRBD1; v_gene: TRBV19; CDR3aa: CASSIDRDRVHEQYF; CDR3nt: TGTGCCAGTAGTATAGATAGGGACAGGGTCCACGAGCAGTACTTC
j_gene: TRBJ1-1; abundance: -; d_gene: -; v_gene: TRBV5-5; CDR3aa: CASSFLGSRNTEAFF; CDR3nt: TGTGCCAGCAGCTTTTTGGGCAGCAGGAACACTGAAGCTTTCTTT
j_gene: TRBJ1-2; abundance: -; d_gene: TRBD1; v_gene: TRBV6-6; CDR3aa: CASSHPSDRMNYGYTF; CDR3nt: TGTGCCAGCAGTCACCCCTCGGACAGGATGAACTATGGCTACACCTTC
j_gene: TRBJ1-2; abundance: -; d_gene: TRBD1; v_gene: TRBV28; CDR3aa: CAVRDRGRGLNYGYTF; CDR3nt: TGTGCCGTGAGAGACAGGGGAAGGGGTCTTAACTATGGCTACACCTTC
j_gene: TRBJ1-2; abundance: -; d_gene: -; v_gene: TRBV3-1/TRBV3-2; CDR3aa: CASSQEGQLYGYTF; CDR3nt: TGTGCCAGCAGCCAAGAAGGACAGCTCTATGGCTACACCTTC
j_gene: TRBJ1-1; abundance: -; d_gene: -; v_gene: TRBV20-1; CDR3aa: CSAPRAGEAFF; CDR3nt: TGCAGTGCCCCTCGGGCGGGTGAAGCTTTCTTT
j_gene: TRBJ1-2; abundance: few; d_gene: -; v_gene: TRBV6-1; CDR3aa: CASSEGADSVDGYTF; CDR3nt: TGTGCCAGCAGTGAGGGGGCAGACTCGGTGGATGGCTACACCTTC
j_gene: TRBJ2-2; abundance: -; d_gene: -; v_gene: TRBV30; CDR3aa: CAWGGFGNTGELFF; CDR3nt: TGTGCCTGGGGTGGTTTTGGCAACACCGGGGAGCTGTTTTTT
j_gene: TRBJ1-2; abundance: -; d_gene: -; v_gene: TRBV2; CDR3aa: CASRETAIKANYGYTF; CDR3nt: TGTGCCAGCAGAGAGACAGCGATCAAAGCTAACTATGGCTACACCTTC
j_gene: TRBJ2-2; abundance: -; d_gene: TRBD1; v_gene: TRBV12-3/TRBV12-4; CDR3aa: CATQGAVGELFF; CDR3nt: TGTGCCACCCAGGGGGCGGTCGGGGAGCTGTTTTTT
j_gene: TRBJ1-5; abundance: -; d_gene: -; v_gene: TRBV28; CDR3aa: CASSLDGGGQPQHF; CDR3nt: TGTGCCAGCAGTTTGGACGGGGGTGGGCAGCCCCAGCATTTT
j_gene: TRBJ2-7; abundance: -; d_gene: -; v_gene: TRBV2; CDR3aa: CARIHNYEQYF; CDR3nt: TGTGCCAGAATACACAATTACGAGCAGTACTTC
j_gene: TRBJ2-3; abundance: -; d_gene: -; v_gene: TRBV24-1; CDR3aa: CATSDYDSFQKDTQYF; CDR3nt: TGTGCCACCAGTGACTATGACAGTTTCCAGAAGGATACGCAGTATTTT
j_gene: TRBJ2-5; abundance: -; d_gene: -; v_gene: TRBV7-7; CDR3aa: CASSMRGEGETQYF; CDR3nt: TGTGCCAGCAGCATGAGGGGGGAGGGGGAGACCCAGTACTTC
j_gene: TRBJ2-1; abundance: -; d_gene: TRBD2; v_gene: TRBV7-2; CDR3aa: CASSFSLAEAAYNEQFF; CDR3nt: TGTGCCAGCAGCTTCTCACTAGCGGAGGCCGCCTACAATGAGCAGTTCTTC
j_gene: TRBJ2-2; abundance: -; d_gene: -; v_gene: TRBV27; CDR3aa: CATQIKRDTGELFF; CDR3nt: TGTGCCACGCAAATCAAGCGGGACACCGGGGAGCTGTTTTTT
j_gene: TRBJ2-2; abundance: -; d_gene: TRBD1; v_gene: TRBV7-9; CDR3aa: CASSPTGEWGELFF; CDR3nt: TGTGCCAGCAGCCCTACAGGGGAGTGGGGGGAGCTGTTTTTT
j_gene: TRBJ2-7; abundance: -; d_gene: -; v_gene: TRBV19; CDR3aa: CASSISDEQYF; CDR3nt: TGTGCCAGTAGTATTTCCGACGAGCAGTACTTC
j_gene: TRBJ2-3; abundance: once; d_gene: TRBD1; v_gene: TRBV19; CDR3aa: CASRRQGTDTQYF; CDR3nt: TGTGCCAGTAGGAGACAGGGGACAGATACGCAGTATTTT
j_gene: TRBJ2-7; abundance: once; d_gene: TRBD2; v_gene: TRBV27; CDR3aa: CASRWNFGGEGSYEQYF; CDR3nt: TGTGCCAGCAGGTGGAACTTTGGCGGGGAGGGGAGCTACGAGCAGTACTTC
j_gene: TRBJ1-4; abundance: -; d_gene: -; v_gene: TRBV7-2; CDR3aa: CASSYSGNSGEKLFF; CDR3nt: TGTGCCAGCAGTTATTCGGGGAACTCCGGTGAAAAACTGTTTTTT
j_gene: TRBJ2-5; abundance: -; d_gene: -; v_gene: TRBV7-9; CDR3aa: CASSLVQGPVKETQYF; CDR3nt: TGTGCCAGCAGCTTAGTACAGGGCCCGGTAAAAGAGACCCAGTACTTC
j_gene: TRBJ1-2; abundance: few; d_gene: -; v_gene: TRBV6-5; CDR3aa: CASTGGYGYTF; CDR3nt: TGTGCCAGCACGGGGGGCTATGGCTACACCTTC
j_gene: TRBJ1-2; abundance: many; d_gene: -; v_gene: TRBV27; CDR3aa: CASSLGPGGDYTF; CDR3nt: TGTGCCAGCAGTTTAGGACCGGGGGGCGACTACACCTTC
j_gene: TRBJ2-3; abundance: once; d_gene: -; v_gene: TRBV1; CDR3aa: CTSSQDTGTSGRIATDTQYF; CDR3nt: TGCACCAGCAGCCAAGATACAGGGACTAGCGGGAGGATAGCGACAGATACGCAGTATTTT
j_gene: TRBJ1-1; abundance: -; d_gene: -; v_gene: TRBV12-5; CDR3aa: CASGPERGAFF; CDR3nt: TGTGCTAGTGGTCCTGAACGAGGAGCTTTCTTT
j_gene: TRBJ1-1; abundance: -; d_gene: -; v_gene: TRBV19; CDR3aa: CASSVPRPGNTEAFF; CDR3nt: TGTGCCAGTAGTGTCCCCAGACCAGGGAACACTGAAGCTTTCTTT
j_gene: TRBJ1-5; abundance: -; d_gene: TRBD1; v_gene: TRBV18; CDR3aa: CASSPIDRDQPQHF; CDR3nt: TGTGCCAGCTCCCCTATTGACAGGGATCAGCCCCAGCATTTT
j_gene: TRBJ2-1; abundance: -; d_gene: TRBD2; v_gene: TRBV5-1; CDR3aa: CASSLLLAGYNEQFF; CDR3nt: TGCGCCAGCAGCTTGCTACTAGCGGGCTACAATGAGCAGTTCTTC
j_gene: TRBJ2-2; abundance: -; d_gene: TRBD2; v_gene: TRBV7-2; CDR3aa: CASSLRREGPLAGELFF; CDR3nt: TGTGCCAGCAGCTTAAGGCGGGAGGGGCCATTGGCCGGGGAGCTGTTTTTT
j_gene: TRBJ2-3; abundance: -; d_gene: -; v_gene: TRBV7-3; CDR3aa: CASSSAGLGSDTQYF; CDR3nt: TGTGCCAGCAGCTCGGCGGGACTCGGCTCAGATACGCAGTATTTT
j_gene: TRBJ1-2; abundance: -; d_gene: -; v_gene: TRBV29-1; CDR3aa: CSVEDAGGNYGYTF; CDR3nt: TGCAGCGTTGAAGATGCGGGGGGAAACTATGGCTACACCTTC
j_gene: TRBJ2-7; abundance: few; d_gene: -; v_gene: TRBV15; CDR3aa: CATSSEGDEYEQYF; CDR3nt: TGTGCCACCAGCAGCGAGGGAGATGAGTACGAGCAGTACTTC
j_gene: TRBJ2-2; abundance: -; d_gene: TRBD2; v_gene: TRBV19; CDR3aa: CASSIGGRAIGELFF; CDR3nt: TGTGCCAGTAGTATCGGCGGGAGGGCCATCGGGGAGCTGTTTTTT
j_gene: TRBJ1-3; abundance: -; d_gene: TRBD1; v_gene: TRBV3-1/TRBV3-2; CDR3aa: CASSHGTGGKGNTIYF; CDR3nt: TGTGCCAGCAGCCACGGGACAGGGGGCAAAGGAAACACCATATATTTT
j_gene: TRBJ1-1; abundance: -; d_gene: -; v_gene: TRBV6-1; CDR3aa: CASSEYGMETYMNTEAFF; CDR3nt: TGTGCCAGCAGTGAATACGGCATGGAGACCTACATGAACACTGAAGCTTTCTTT
j_gene: TRBJ1-2; abundance: -; d_gene: -; v_gene: TRBV6-5; CDR3aa: CASSYSPGAYGYTF; CDR3nt: TGTGCCAGCAGTTACTCCCCAGGGGCCTATGGCTACACCTTC
j_gene: TRBJ2-7; abundance: -; d_gene: -; v_gene: TRBV14; CDR3aa: CASSPALGSGDTPPYEQYF; CDR3nt: TGTGCCAGCAGCCCCGCCCTCGGTAGCGGAGATACTCCTCCCTACGAGCAGTACTTC